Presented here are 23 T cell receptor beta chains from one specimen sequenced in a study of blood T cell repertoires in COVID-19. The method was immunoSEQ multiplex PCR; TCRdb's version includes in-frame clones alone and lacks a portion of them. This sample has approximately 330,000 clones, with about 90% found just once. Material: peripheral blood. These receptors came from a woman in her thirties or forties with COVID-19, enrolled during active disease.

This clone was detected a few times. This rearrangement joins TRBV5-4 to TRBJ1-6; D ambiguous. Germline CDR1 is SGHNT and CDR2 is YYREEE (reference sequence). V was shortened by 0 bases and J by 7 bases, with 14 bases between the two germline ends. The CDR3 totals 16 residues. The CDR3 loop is CASSLAGRHKNSPLHF. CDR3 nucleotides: TGTGCCAGCAGCTTGGCCGGCAGGCACAAGAATTCACCCCTCCACTTT.

The CDR3 DNA reads TGTGCCAGCAGCTCATCTAGCGGGGGGGCCAATGAGCAGTTCTTC. It translates to CASSSSSGGANEQFF. This chain connects TRBV7-3 to TRBJ2-1; 12 nucleotides agree with TRBD2. This CDR3 comprises 15 residues. J gave up 6 bases and V 4 bases, and 4 bases lay outside the gene matches. Germline V gene data show CDR1 as SGHTA and CDR2 as FQGTGA.

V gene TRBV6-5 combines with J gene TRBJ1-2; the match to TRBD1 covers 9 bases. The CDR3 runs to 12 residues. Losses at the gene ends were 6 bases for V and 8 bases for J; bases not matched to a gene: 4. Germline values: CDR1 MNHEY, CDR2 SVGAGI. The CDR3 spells CASSLQGAGYTF. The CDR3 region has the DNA TGTGCCAGCAGCCTACAGGGGGCGGGCTACACCTTC.

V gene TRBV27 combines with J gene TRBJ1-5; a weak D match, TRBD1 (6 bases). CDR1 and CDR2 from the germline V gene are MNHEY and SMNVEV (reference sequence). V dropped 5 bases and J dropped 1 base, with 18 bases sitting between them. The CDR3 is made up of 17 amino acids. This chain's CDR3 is CASSPSTGPRSNQPQHF. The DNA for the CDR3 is TGTGCCAGCAGTCCTTCGACAGGCCCCCGGAGCAATCAGCCCCAGCATTTT.

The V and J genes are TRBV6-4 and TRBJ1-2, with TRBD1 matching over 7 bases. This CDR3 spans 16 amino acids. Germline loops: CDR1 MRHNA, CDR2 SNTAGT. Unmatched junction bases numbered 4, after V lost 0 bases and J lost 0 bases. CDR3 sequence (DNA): TGTGCCAGCAGTGACTCGTGGACAGGAGCTAACTATGGCTACACCTTC. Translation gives CASSDSWTGANYGYTF.

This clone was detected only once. This chain's CDR3 is CSAVRAGGSAGELFF. Written as DNA, the CDR3 is TGCAGCGCTGTCAGGGCAGGGGGATCGGCCGGGGAGCTGTTTTTT. This sequence joins TRBV29-1 and TRBJ2-2; 7 nucleotides agree with TRBD1. Germline lookup yields CDR1 SQVTM and CDR2 ANQGSEA. V trimming: 7 bases; J trimming: 6 bases; junction bases outside the gene matches: 14. There are 15 residues in the CDR3.

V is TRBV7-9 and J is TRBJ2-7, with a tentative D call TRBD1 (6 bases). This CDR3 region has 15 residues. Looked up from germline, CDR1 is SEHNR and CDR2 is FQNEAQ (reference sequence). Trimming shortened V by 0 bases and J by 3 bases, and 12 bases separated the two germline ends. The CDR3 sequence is CASSLAGTPDYEQYF. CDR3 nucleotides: TGTGCCAGCAGCTTAGCTGGGACACCGGACTACGAGCAGTACTTC.

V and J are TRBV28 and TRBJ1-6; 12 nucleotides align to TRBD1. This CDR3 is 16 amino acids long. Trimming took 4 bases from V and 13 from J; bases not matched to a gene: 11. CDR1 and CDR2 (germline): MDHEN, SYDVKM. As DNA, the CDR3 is TGTGCCAGCAGTTCAACCGGGACAGGGGGCTCCGAGCCCCTCCACTTT. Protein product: CASSSTGTGGSEPLHF.

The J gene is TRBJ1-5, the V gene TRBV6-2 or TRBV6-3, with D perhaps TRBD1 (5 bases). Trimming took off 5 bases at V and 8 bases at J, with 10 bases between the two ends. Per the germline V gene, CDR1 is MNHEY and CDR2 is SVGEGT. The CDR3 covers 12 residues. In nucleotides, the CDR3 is TGTGCCAGCAGTCGGGGGAAGGAGCCCCAGCATTTT. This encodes CASSRGKEPQHF.

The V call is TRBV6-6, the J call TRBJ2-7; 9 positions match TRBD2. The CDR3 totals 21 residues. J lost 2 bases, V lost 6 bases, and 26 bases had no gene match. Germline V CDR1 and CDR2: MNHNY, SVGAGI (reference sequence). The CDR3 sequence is CASSPSSGAGGPSTIPYEQYF. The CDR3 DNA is TGTGCCAGCAGCCCCTCCTCAGGTGCGGGAGGGCCCTCAACTATCCCCTACGAGCAGTACTTC.

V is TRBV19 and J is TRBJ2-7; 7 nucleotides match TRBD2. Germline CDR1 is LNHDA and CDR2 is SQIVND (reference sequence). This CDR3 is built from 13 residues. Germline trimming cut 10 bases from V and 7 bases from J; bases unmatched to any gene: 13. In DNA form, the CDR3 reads TGTGCCACCCAGGGAGGGTCGGTTAGAGAGCAGTACTTC. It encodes CATQGGSVREQYF.

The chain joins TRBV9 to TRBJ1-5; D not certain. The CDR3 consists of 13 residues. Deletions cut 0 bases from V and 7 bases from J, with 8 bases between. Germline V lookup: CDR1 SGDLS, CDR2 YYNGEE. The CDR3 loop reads CASSVGGLQPQHF. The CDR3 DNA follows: TGTGCCAGCAGCGTAGGAGGCTTACAGCCCCAGCATTTT.

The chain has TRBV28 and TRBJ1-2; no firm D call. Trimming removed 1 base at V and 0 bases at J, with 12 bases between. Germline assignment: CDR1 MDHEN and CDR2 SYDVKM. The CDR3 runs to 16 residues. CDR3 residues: CASSLLPETTNYGYTF. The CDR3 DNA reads TGTGCCAGCAGTTTATTGCCGGAGACCACTAACTATGGCTACACCTTC.

CDR3 amino acids: CAINKGVNTEAFF. The DNA of the CDR3 is TGTGCCATCAACAAGGGAGTGAACACTGAAGCTTTCTTT. This chain uses TRBV10-3 with TRBJ1-1; D is unresolved. The CDR3 has 13 amino acids. The V gene's germline CDR1 is ENHRY and CDR2 SYGVKD. V lost 7 bases, J lost 0 bases, and 9 bases lay in between.

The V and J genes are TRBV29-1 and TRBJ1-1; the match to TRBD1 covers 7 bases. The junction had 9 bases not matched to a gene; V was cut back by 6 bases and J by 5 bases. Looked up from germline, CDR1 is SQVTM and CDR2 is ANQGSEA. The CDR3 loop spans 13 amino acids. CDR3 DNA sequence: TGCAGCGTCGGGACAGTCAGTGGAACTGAAGCTTTCTTT. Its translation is CSVGTVSGTEAFF. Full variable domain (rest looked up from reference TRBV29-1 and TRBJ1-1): SAVISQKPSRDICQRGTSLTIQCQVDSQVTMMFWYRQQPGQSLTLIATANQGSEATYESGFVIDKFPISRPNLTFSTLTVSNMSPEDSSIYLCSVGTVSGTEAFFGQGTRLTVV.

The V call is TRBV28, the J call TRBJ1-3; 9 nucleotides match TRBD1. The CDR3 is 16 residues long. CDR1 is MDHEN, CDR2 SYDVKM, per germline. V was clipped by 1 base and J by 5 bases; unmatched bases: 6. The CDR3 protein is CASSLFGQGKRNTIYF. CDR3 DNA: TGTGCCAGCAGTTTATTTGGACAGGGGAAGAGAAACACCATATATTTT. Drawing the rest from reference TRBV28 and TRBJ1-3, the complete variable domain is DVKVTQSSRYLVKRTGEKVFLECVQDMDHENMFWYRQDPGLGLRLIYFSYDVKMKEKGDIPEGYSVSREKKERFSLILESASTNQTSMYLCASSLFGQGKRNTIYFGEGSWLTVV.

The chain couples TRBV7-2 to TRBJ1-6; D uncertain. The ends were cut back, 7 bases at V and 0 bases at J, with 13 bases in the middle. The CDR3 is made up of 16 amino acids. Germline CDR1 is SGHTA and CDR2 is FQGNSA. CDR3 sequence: CASTLSPRSYNSPLHF. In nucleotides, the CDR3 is TGTGCCAGCACCCTATCGCCCCGCTCCTATAATTCACCCCTCCACTTT.

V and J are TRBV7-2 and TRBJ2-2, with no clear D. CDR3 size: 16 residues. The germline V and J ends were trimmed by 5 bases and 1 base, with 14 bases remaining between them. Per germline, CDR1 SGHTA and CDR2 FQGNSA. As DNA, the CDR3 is TGTGCCAGCAGCCCTCCTGTCCGGAGGAACACCGGGGAGCTGTTTTTT. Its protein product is CASSPPVRRNTGELFF.

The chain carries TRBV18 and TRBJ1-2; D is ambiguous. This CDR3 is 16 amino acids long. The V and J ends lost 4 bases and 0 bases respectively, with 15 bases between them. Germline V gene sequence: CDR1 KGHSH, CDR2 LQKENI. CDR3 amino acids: CASSQYDPRANYGYTF. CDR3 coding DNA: TGTGCCAGCTCACAATACGATCCGAGAGCTAACTATGGCTACACCTTC.

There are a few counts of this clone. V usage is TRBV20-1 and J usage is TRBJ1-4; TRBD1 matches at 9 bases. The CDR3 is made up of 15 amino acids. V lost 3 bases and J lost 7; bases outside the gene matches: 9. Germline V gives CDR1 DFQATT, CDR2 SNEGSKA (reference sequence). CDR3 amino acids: CSASSGQGRFEKLFF. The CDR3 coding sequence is TGCAGTGCTAGTTCAGGACAGGGGAGATTTGAAAAACTGTTTTTT.

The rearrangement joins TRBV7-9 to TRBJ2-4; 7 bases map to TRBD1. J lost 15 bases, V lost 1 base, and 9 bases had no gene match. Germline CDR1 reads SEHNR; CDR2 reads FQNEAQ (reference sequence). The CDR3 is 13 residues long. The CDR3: CASSLGRDRVPYF. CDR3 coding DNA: TGTGCCAGCAGCTTAGGACGTGACAGGGTCCCGTACTTC.

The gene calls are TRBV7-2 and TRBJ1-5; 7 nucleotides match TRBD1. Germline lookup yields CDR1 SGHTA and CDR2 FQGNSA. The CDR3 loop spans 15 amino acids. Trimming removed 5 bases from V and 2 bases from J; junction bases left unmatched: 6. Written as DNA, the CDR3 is TGTGCCAGCAGCCTAGATGGACAGGGCAATCAGCCCCAGCATTTT. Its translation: CASSLDGQGNQPQHF.

The CDR3 coding sequence is TGTGCCAGCAGCCAACAGGGTCTGCCCCAGCATTTT. It yields the protein CASSQQGLPQHF. V and J are TRBV6-2 or TRBV6-3 and TRBJ1-5; tentative D call: TRBD1 (6 bases). In germline, CDR1 is MNHEY, CDR2 SVGEGT. The CDR3 spans 12 residues. V gave up 6 bases and J gave up 9 bases, with 12 bases separating them.